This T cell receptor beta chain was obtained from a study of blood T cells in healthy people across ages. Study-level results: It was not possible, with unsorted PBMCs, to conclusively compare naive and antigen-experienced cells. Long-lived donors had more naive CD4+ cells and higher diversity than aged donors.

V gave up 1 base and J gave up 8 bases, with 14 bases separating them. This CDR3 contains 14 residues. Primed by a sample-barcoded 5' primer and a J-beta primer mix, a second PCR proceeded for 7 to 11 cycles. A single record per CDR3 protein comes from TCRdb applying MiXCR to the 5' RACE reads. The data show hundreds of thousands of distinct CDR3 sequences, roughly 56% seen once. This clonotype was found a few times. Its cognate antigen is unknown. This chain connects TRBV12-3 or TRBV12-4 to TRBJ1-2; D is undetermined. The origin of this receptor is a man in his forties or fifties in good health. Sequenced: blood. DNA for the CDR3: TGTGCCAGCAGTTTAGTGGCCGGGCGAGAGGGCTACACCTTC. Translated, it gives CASSLVAGREGYTF.